This T cell receptor beta chain was found in a study of T cells in Graves' hyperthyroidism and ophthalmopathy. Study-wide background: The authors collected peripheral blood at initial diagnosis, before any treatment.

Overall study results and limits: Peripheral blood also featured most of the thyroid clonotypes expanded above 0.001.

Orbital computed tomography, thyroid ultrasound, serum thyroxine and TRAb, and clinical symptoms together informed the diagnoses. Fresh peripheral blood, under 11 ml, yielded the PBMCs. This clonotype was seen ten or more times. No antigen is known for it. RNA transcripts served as the template for amplifying TCR beta CDR3 regions. TCR CDR3 underwent first-round RT-PCR with the HTBI primer set. A single record per CDR3 protein comes from TCRdb applying MiXCR to the multiplex PCR reads. This table holds approximately 620,000 distinct CDR3 sequences, roughly a sixth found once. V was clipped by 6 bases and J by 5 bases; unmatched bases: 22. The CDR3 consists of 19 residues. Germline CDR1 and CDR2: ENHRY and SYGVKD.

The chain employs TRBV10-3 and TRBJ2-5, with 9 bases matching TRBD2. Sequencing was performed on blood. The clonotype originates from a woman between 35 and 50 years old with Graves' ophthalmopathy. CDR3 sequence reads: CAISNLAGGSTWKLETQYF. CDR3 in DNA: TGTGCCATCAGCAACCTGGCGGGGGGGAGTACCTGGAAGCTGGAGACCCAGTACTTC.